A selection of T cell receptor beta chains follows, all from one sample in a study of blood T cell repertoires in COVID-19. The data were produced by immunoSEQ multiplex PCR, yet TCRdb's version contains in-frame clones alone and is incomplete. Among under 150,000 clones, 80% were seen once, and the ten largest hold roughly 13%. The sample consisted of peripheral blood. Every receptor here comes from a man aged 60-69 years with active or convalescent COVID-19. Both conserved end residues are part of each CDR3. Clone size is stated in some rows and not others, as once, few, many or a class when expanded.

v_call,clone_size,cdr3_aa
TRBV7-9,few,CASRTGRNGNTIYF
TRBV7-3,NA,CASSWGQGNTEAFF
TRBV18,NA,CASSPTGGSVDTQYF
TRBV19,NA,CASIRRQGENGELFF
TRBV2,NA,CASRESTGGRANEKLFF
TRBV5-6,NA,CASSLLGVSYNEQFF
TRBV20-1,few,CSATEGGSGRVPNEQFF
TRBV19,NA,CASSSPRDTSTDTQYF
TRBV4-1,NA,CASSPRGLAGNEQFF
TRBV28,NA,CASSLPGQENTEAFF
TRBV27,NA,CASNGGSAGETQYF
TRBV28,NA,CASSTGLAGGRYF
TRBV3-1/TRBV3-2,NA,CATRGRVNEQFF